Listed here are 6 T cell receptor beta chains from one sample, sequenced in a study of beta chain features in type 1 diabetes (dated by TCRdb to between 2018 and 2020). Libraries were built with the immunoSEQ multiplex PCR assay. All of the isolated RNA was reverse transcribed with the High Capacity cDNA Reverse Transcription Kit, so expressed TCRB transcripts were sequenced. TCRdb's version of the immuneACCESS table is confined to in-frame rearrangements and falls short of the full clone set. An unresolved V gene accounts for under half of the shortfall where checked; the remainder is of unknown origin. The sample data list about 620,000 clones, and around a sixth of these were observed just once. Of the sample, around 0.1% falls within the top ten clones. The sequenced sample was naive CD4+ T cells from blood. The cell subset or site label on this specimen signifies: true naive CD4+ T cells. These TCRs come from a man younger than 35 in good health.

This chain connects TRBV5-1 to TRBJ2-1; 10 bases match TRBD2. CDR1 is SGHRS and CDR2 is YFSETQ in the germline V gene. J lost 9 bases, V lost 2 bases, and 8 bases had no gene match. The CDR3 extends over 15 amino acids. The CDR3 bases are TGCGCCAGCAGCTTACCAAGCGGGAGGGTCTCTGAGCAGTTCTTC. Encoded protein: CASSLPSGRVSEQFF. The variable domain in full, with the rest retrieved from reference TRBV5-1 and TRBJ2-1, is KAGVTQTPRYLIKTRGQQVTLSCSPISGHRSVSWYQQTPGQGLQFLFEYFSETQRNKGNFPGRFSGRQFSNSRSEMNVSTLELGDSALYLCASSLPSGRVSEQFFGPGTRLTVL.

This rearrangement joins TRBV14 to TRBJ2-7; D gene unclear. Germline assignment: CDR1 SGHDN and CDR2 FVKESK. This CDR3 has 12 amino acids. With 5 bases removed from V and 1 base from J, the gap between germline ends came to 6 bases. The CDR3 reads CASSGGSYEQYF. DNA for the CDR3: TGTGCCAGCAGCGGTGGTTCCTACGAGCAGTACTTC.

The table lists this clone with a few counts. The identical CDR3 is also encoded by other nucleotide sequences in the sample. The chain is built from TRBV11-2 and TRBJ2-6; D is ambiguous. The V gene lost 0 bases and the J gene lost 2 bases, with 5 bases spanning the gap. The CDR3 has 15 amino acids. Per the germline V gene, CDR1 is SGHAT and CDR2 is FQNNGV. The CDR3 bases are TGTGCCAGCAGCTTAGAGGGGACTGGGGCCAACGTCCTGACTTTC. This encodes CASSLEGTGANVLTF. Using reference TRBV11-2 and TRBJ2-6 for the parts outside the CDR3, the full variable domain is EAGVAQSPRYKIIEKRQSVAFWCNPISGHATLYWYQQILGQGPKLLIQFQNNGVVDDSQLPKDRFSAERLKGVDSTLKIQPAKLEDSAVYLCASSLEGTGANVLTFGAGSRLTVL.

The chain is built from TRBV2 and TRBJ2-1; 8 bases fit TRBD2. In germline, CDR1 is SNHLY, CDR2 FYNNEI. V gave up 4 bases and J gave up 4 bases; unmatched junction bases: 0. The CDR3 sequence is 13 residues long. In nucleotides, the CDR3 is TGTGCCAGCAGTGGCGGGGGGTACAATGAGCAGTTCTTC. It encodes CASSGGGYNEQFF.

Points on this clone: This specimen includes other DNA sequences encoding the same CDR3. The V call is TRBV2, the J call TRBJ1-3; D not resolved. Trimming shortened V by 6 bases and J by 0 bases, and 3 bases separated the two germline ends. The CDR3 covers 12 residues. Looked up from germline, CDR1 is SNHLY and CDR2 is FYNNEI. CDR3 amino acids: CASSDSGNTIYF. The CDR3 coding sequence is TGTGCCAGCAGCGACTCTGGAAACACCATATATTTT.

This clone was picked up a small number of times. The rearrangement joins TRBV19 to TRBJ1-1; TRBD1 agrees at 8 bases. This CDR3 is 14 amino acids long. Germline V lookup: CDR1 LNHDA, CDR2 SQIVND (reference sequence). V shed 6 bases and J 5 bases; nucleotides not matched to a gene: 8. The CDR3: CASSFRTGPTEAFF. CDR3 coding DNA: TGTGCCAGTAGCTTCCGGACAGGGCCAACTGAAGCTTTCTTT.